The next 8 T cell receptor beta chains were all read from a single sample in a study of OX40 agonist ivuxolimab in advanced cancers. The data were produced by immunoSEQ multiplex PCR, yet TCRdb's version contains in-frame clones alone and is incomplete. The sample holds 65,000 to 90,000 clones, approximately 90% seen once. The specimen comprised CD4+ or CD8+ T cells sorted from blood, sampled in a trial of the OX40 agonist ivuxolimab. The source of these receptors is an adult with an advanced solid tumor such as melanoma, head and neck, liver or kidney cancer.

The chain carries TRBV25-1 and TRBJ2-5; D unclear. The V and J ends lost 0 bases and 3 bases respectively, with 11 bases between them. This CDR3 comprises 15 residues. Germline values: CDR1 MGHDK, CDR2 SYGVNS. The CDR3 region is CASSEYGLPEETQYF. Written as DNA, the CDR3 is TGTGCCAGCAGTGAATATGGCCTACCGGAAGAGACCCAGTACTTC. The full variable domain, its missing parts supplied by reference TRBV25-1 and TRBJ2-5, is EADIYQTPRYLVIGTGKKITLECSQTMGHDKMYWYQQDPGMELHLIHYSYGVNSTEKGDLSSESTVSRIRTEHFPLTLESARPSHTSQYLCASSEYGLPEETQYFGPGTRLLVL.

The CDR3 coding sequence is TGTGCCAGCAGTCCCCAGCCCACAGATACGCAGTATTTT. Amino acids: CASSPQPTDTQYF. The chain joins TRBV6-1 to TRBJ2-3; D is ambiguous. Between the trimmed V and J ends, which lost 5 bases and 2 bases, there was a span of 8 bases. CDR1 and CDR2 (germline): MNHNS, SASEGT. The CDR3 has 13 amino acids.

Comments on this clone: A read error may explain this, as a much larger clone is one base away. The chain employs TRBV9 and TRBJ2-7; the match to TRBD1 covers 9 bases. The V gene end was trimmed by 3 bases and the J gene end by 3 bases; junction bases not matched to a gene: 1. Per germline, CDR1 SGDLS and CDR2 YYNGEE. The CDR3 is 13 amino acids. DNA of the CDR3: TGTGCCAGCAGCGAGGGACAGGGCTACGAGCAGTACTTC. It encodes CASSEGQGYEQYF.

The chain combines TRBV14 with TRBJ2-5, with 10 bases that match TRBD2. The J call may be incorrect, as the DNA end agrees better with TRBJ2-7. Germline loops: CDR1 SGHDN, CDR2 FVKESK. This CDR3 spans 15 amino acids. The DNA of the CDR3 is TGTGCCAGCAGCCAAGCTAGCGGGAGATCCTACGAGCAGTACTTC. As protein: CASSQASGRSYEQYF.

The chain recombines TRBV27 with TRBJ2-7; D might be TRBD1 or TRBD2, each matching 5 bases. V dropped 5 bases and J dropped 2 bases, with 13 bases sitting between them. Germline V gene data show CDR1 as MNHEY and CDR2 as SMNVEV (reference sequence). This CDR3 is built from 14 residues. CDR3 nucleotide sequence: TGTGCCAGCAGTGAAGTCGGGACCACCTACGAGCAGTACTTC. Amino acid sequence: CASSEVGTTYEQYF.

The chain combines TRBV29-1 with TRBJ2-1; D unresolved. This CDR3 is built from 13 residues. Germline V CDR1 and CDR2: SQVTM, ANQGSEA. V shed 7 bases and J shed 2 bases, with 12 bases lying between them. The CDR3 bases are TGCAGCGCGGATGAGTTAACCTACAATGAGCAGTTCTTC. Translating gives CSADELTYNEQFF.

The rearrangement links TRBV2 to TRBJ1-3; 8 bases map to TRBD1. Trimming cost V 8 bases and J 0 bases; bases outside gene matches: 6. CDR3 size: 15 residues. The germline V gene has CDR1 SNHLY and CDR2 FYNNEI. DNA for the CDR3: TGTGCCAGCTTAGGACAGGGTATCTCTGGAAACACCATATATTTT. Translated, it gives CASLGQGISGNTIYF.

V and J are TRBV19 and TRBJ2-3; no clear D. V lost 5 bases and J lost 4, with 10 bases in between. Germline assignment: CDR1 LNHDA and CDR2 SQIVND (reference sequence). CDR3 size: 13 residues. CDR3 residues: CASSLGSADTQYF. Here the CDR3 DNA reads TGTGCCAGTAGTCTTGGTTCAGCAGATACGCAGTATTTT. Filled out from reference TRBV19 and TRBJ2-3, the complete variable domain reads DGGITQSPKYLFRKEGQNVTLSCEQNLNHDAMYWYRQDPGQGLRLIYYSQIVNDFQKGDIAEGYSVSREKKESFPLTVTSAQKNPTAFYLCASSLGSADTQYFGPGTRLTVL.